Here is one TCR beta chain with its context. What it binds is unknown. The sample belongs to a study of T cells in localized non-small cell lung cancer. The CDR3 has 13 amino acids. The germline V gene encodes CDR1 MNHEY and CDR2 SVGAGI. Trimming pared 6 bases from V and 4 bases from J, leaving 10 bases between. Regarding the study as a whole: Peak T cell clonality was found in uninvolved adjacent lung, exceeding tumor. Sequencing was limited to one tumor region, leaving the possibility of heterogeneity open. For the top 100 tumor clones, a median about 50 also appeared in adjacent lung. Patients showing higher blood T cell density tended to see longer overall survival.

Assay: immunoSEQ multiplex PCR; the TCRdb copy retains only in-frame clones and omits some. Of some 38,000 clones listed, more than 90% are singletons. This chain links TRBV6-5 with TRBJ1-3; unclear D gene. The TCR comes from a female donor of 60 years or more with stage I lung adenocarcinoma. The source material was peripheral blood, sampled before any cancer treatment. DNA for the CDR3: TGTGCCAGCAGCCGGTCCCTCGGAAACACCATATATTTT. Its translation is CASSRSLGNTIYF.